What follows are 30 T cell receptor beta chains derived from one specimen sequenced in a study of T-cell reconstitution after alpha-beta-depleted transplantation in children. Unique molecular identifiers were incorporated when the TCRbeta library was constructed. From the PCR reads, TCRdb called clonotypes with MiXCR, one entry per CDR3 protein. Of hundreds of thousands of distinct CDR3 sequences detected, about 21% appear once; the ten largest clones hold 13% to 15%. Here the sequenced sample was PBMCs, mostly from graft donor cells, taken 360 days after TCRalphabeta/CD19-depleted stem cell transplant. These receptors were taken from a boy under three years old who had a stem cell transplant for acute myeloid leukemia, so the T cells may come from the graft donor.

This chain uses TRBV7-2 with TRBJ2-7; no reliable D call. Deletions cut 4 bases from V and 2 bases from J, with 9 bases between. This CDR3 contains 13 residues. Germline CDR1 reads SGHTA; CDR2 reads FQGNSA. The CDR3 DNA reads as TGTGCCAGCAGCTCACCACCCCCCTACGAGCAGTACGTC. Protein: CASSSPPPYEQYV.

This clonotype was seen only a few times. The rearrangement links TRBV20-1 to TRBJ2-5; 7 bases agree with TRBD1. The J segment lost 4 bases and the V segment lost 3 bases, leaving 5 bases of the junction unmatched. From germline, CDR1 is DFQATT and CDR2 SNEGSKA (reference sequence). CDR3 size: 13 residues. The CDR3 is CSASVAGGETQYF. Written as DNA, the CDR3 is TGCAGTGCTAGTGTGGCAGGGGGAGAGACCCAGTACTTC.

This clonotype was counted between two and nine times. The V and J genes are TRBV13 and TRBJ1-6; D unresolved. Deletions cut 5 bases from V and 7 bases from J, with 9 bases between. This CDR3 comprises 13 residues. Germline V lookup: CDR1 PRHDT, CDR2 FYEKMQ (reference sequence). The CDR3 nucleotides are TGTGCCAGCAGCCTCCTTTGGAATTCACCCCTCCACTTT. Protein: CASSLLWNSPLHF.

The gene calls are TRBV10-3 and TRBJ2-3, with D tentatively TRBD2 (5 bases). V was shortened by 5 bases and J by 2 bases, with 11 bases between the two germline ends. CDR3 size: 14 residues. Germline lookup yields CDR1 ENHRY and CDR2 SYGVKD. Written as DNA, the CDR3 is TGTGCCATCAGTTTGGACTTTCTCACAGATACGCAGTATTTT. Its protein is CAISLDFLTDTQYF.

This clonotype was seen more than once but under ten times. CDR3 sequence (DNA): TGCAGTGCTAGCGGGGTGGCCTACGAGCAGTACTTC. It yields the protein CSASGVAYEQYF. The rearrangement uses TRBV20-1 and TRBJ2-7; perhaps TRBD2 as D (5 bases). Looked up from germline, CDR1 is DFQATT and CDR2 is SNEGSKA (reference sequence). This CDR3 has 12 residues. Trimming took off 3 bases at V and 2 bases at J, with 8 bases between the two ends.

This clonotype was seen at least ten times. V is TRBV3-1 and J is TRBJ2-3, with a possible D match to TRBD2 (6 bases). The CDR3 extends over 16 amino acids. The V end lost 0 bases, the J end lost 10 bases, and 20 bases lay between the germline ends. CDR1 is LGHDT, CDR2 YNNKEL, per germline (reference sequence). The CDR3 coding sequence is TGTGCCAGCAGCCAAGAGGGAGGATCTGTGTTGAGGGCGCAGTATTTT. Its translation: CASSQEGGSVLRAQYF.

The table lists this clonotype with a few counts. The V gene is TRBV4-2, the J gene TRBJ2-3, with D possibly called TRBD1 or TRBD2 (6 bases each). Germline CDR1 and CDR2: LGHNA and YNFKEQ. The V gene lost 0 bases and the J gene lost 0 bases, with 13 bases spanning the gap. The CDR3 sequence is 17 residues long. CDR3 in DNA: TGTGCCAGCAGCCAAGATCGGGGGCTTCCTAGCACAGATACGCAGTATTTT. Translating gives CASSQDRGLPSTDTQYF.

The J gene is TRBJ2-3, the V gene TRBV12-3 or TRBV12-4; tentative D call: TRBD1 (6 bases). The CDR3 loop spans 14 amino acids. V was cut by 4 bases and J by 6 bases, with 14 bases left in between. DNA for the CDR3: TGTGCCAGCAGTTCTCACAGGGTTCCCGATACGCAGTATTTT. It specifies CASSSHRVPDTQYF.

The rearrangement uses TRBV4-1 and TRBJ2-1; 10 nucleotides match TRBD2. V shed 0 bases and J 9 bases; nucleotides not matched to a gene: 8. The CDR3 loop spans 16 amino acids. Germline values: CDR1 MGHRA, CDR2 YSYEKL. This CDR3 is CASSQELERGGAEQFF. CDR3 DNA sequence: TGCGCCAGCAGCCAAGAACTAGAGCGGGGGGGCGCTGAGCAGTTCTTC.

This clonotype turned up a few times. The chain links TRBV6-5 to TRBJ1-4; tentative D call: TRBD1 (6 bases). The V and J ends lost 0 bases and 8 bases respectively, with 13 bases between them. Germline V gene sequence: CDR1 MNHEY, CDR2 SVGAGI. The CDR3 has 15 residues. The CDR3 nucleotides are TGTGCCAGCAGTTACTCGAAGGGGGGCAGGGAAAAACTGTTTTTT. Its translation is CASSYSKGGREKLFF.

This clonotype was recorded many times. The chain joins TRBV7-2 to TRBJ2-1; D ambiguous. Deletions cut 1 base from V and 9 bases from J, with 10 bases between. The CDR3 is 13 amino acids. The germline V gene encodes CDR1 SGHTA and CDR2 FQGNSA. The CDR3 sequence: CASSLGYPGEQFF. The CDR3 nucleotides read TGTGCCAGCAGCTTAGGATACCCGGGTGAGCAGTTCTTC.

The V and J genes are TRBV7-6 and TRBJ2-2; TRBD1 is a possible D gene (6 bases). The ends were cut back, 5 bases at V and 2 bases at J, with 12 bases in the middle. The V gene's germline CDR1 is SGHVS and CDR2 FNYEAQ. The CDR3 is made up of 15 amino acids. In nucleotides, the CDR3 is TGTGCCAGCAGCCCACAGGGACGAAACACCGGGGAGCTGTTTTTT. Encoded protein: CASSPQGRNTGELFF.

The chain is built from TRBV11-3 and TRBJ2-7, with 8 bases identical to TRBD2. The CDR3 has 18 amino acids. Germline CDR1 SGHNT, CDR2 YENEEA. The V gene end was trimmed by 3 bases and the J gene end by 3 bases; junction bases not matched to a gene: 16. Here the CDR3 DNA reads TGTGCCAGCAGCTTTCGCTTCTGGTCTAGCGGGCCTTACTACGAGCAGTACTTC. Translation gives CASSFRFWSSGPYYEQYF.

This CDR3 reads CASSLGGGTEQYF. Here the CDR3 DNA reads TGTGCCAGCAGCTTAGGTGGAGGGACCGAGCAGTACTTC. V usage is TRBV7-9 and J usage is TRBJ2-7; D is possibly TRBD2 (6 bases). The CDR3 extends over 13 amino acids. Germline CDR1 SEHNR, CDR2 FQNEAQ (reference sequence). Trimming stripped 1 base from V and 6 bases from J, with 10 bases between.

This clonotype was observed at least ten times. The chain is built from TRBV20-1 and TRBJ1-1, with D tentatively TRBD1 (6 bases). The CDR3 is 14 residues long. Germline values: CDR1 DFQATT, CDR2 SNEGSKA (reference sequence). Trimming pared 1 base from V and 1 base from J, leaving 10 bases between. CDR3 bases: TGCAGTGCTAGAGTAAAGGGGGAGAACACTGAAGCTTTCTTT. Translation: CSARVKGENTEAFF.

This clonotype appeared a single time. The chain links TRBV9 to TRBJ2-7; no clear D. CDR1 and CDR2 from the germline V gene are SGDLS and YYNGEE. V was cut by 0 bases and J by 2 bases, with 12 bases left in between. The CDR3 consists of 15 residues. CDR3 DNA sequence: TGTGCCAGCAGCGTAGGTTTTGGGCTTCCCTACGAGCAGTACTTC. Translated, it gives CASSVGFGLPYEQYF.

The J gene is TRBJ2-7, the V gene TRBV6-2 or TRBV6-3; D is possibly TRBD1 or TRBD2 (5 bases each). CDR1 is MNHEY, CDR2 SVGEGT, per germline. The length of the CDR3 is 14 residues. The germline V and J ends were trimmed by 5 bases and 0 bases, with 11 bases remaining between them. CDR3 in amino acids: CASSPPGRSYEQYF. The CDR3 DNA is TGTGCCAGCAGTCCGCCGGGGCGCTCCTACGAGCAGTACTTC.

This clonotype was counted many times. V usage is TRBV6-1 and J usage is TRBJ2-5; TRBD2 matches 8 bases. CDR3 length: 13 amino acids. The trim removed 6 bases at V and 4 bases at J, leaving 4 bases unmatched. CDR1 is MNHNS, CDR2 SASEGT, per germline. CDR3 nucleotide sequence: TGTGCCAGCAGACTAGCGGACCTAGAGACCCAGTACTTC. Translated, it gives CASRLADLETQYF.

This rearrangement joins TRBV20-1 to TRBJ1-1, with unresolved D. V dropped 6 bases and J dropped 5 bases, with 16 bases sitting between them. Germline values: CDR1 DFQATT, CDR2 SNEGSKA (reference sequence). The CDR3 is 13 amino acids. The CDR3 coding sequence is TGCAGTGCGGTAAGACAAATCGAGACTGAAGCTTTCTTT. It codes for CSAVRQIETEAFF.

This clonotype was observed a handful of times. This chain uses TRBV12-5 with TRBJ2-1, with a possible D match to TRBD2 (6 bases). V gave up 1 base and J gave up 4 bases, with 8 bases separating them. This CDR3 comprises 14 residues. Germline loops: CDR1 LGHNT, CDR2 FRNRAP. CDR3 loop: CASGLEGGYNEQFF. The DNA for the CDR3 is TGTGCTAGTGGTTTGGAGGGAGGATACAATGAGCAGTTCTTC.

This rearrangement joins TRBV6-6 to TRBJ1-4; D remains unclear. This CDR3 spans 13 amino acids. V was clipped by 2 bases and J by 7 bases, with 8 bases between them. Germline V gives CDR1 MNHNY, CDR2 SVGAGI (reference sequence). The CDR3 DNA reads TGTGCCAGCAGTTACAGGGAACGTGAAAAACTGTTTTTT. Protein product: CASSYREREKLFF.

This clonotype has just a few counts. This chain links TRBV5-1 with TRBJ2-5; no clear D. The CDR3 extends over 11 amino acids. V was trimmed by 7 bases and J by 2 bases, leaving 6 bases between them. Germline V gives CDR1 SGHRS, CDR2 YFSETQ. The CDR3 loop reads CASGEQETQYF. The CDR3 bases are TGCGCCAGCGGAGAACAAGAGACCCAGTACTTC.

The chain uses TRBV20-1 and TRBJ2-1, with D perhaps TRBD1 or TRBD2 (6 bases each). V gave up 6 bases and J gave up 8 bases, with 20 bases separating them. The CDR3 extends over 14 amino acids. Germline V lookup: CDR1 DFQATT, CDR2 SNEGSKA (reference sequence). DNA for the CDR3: TGCAGTGCCCCTCGGGGGCGGGGAGGCCATGAGCAGTTCTTC. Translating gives CSAPRGRGGHEQFF.

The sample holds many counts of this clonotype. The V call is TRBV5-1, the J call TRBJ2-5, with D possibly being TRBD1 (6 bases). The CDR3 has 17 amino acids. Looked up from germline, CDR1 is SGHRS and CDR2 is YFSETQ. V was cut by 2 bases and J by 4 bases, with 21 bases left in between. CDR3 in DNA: TGCGCCAGCAGCTTCTCCGGGCCACAGGGATCAGGAGAGACCCAGTACTTC. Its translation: CASSFSGPQGSGETQYF.

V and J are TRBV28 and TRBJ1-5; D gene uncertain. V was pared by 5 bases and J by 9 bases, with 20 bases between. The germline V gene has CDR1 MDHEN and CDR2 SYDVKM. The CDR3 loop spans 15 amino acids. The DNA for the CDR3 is TGTGCCAGCAGTCCCCGGCAGGTGGCTTCGTGGCCCCAGCATTTT. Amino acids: CASSPRQVASWPQHF.

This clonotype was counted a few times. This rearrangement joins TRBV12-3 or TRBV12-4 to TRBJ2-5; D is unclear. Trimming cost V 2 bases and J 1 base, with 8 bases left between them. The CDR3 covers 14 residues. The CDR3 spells CASSLRELQETQYF. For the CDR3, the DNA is TGTGCCAGCAGTTTACGTGAGCTCCAAGAGACCCAGTACTTC.

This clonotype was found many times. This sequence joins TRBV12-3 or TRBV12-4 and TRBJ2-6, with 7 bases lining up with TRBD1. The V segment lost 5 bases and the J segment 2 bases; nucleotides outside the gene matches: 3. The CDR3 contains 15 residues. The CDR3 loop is CASSLTGPGANVLTF. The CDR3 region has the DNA TGTGCCAGCAGTCTGACAGGGCCTGGGGCCAACGTCCTGACTTTC.

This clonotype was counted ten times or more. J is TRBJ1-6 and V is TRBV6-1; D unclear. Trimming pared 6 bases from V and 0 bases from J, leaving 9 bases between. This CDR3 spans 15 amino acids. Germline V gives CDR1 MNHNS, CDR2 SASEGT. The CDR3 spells CASSSTSSYNSPLHF. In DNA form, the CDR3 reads TGTGCCAGCAGCTCGACCAGCTCCTATAATTCACCCCTCCACTTT.

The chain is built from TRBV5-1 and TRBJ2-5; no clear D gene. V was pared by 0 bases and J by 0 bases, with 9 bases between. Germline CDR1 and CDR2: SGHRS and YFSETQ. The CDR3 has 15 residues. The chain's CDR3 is CASSLVGSDQETQYF. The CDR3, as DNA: TGCGCCAGCAGCTTGGTGGGGTCAGACCAAGAGACCCAGTACTTC.

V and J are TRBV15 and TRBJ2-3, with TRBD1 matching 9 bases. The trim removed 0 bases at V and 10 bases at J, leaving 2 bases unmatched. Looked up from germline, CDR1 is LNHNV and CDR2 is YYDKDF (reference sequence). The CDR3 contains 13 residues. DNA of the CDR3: TGTGCCACCAGCAGAGAGGACAGGGGCGCGCAGTATTTT. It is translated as CATSREDRGAQYF.